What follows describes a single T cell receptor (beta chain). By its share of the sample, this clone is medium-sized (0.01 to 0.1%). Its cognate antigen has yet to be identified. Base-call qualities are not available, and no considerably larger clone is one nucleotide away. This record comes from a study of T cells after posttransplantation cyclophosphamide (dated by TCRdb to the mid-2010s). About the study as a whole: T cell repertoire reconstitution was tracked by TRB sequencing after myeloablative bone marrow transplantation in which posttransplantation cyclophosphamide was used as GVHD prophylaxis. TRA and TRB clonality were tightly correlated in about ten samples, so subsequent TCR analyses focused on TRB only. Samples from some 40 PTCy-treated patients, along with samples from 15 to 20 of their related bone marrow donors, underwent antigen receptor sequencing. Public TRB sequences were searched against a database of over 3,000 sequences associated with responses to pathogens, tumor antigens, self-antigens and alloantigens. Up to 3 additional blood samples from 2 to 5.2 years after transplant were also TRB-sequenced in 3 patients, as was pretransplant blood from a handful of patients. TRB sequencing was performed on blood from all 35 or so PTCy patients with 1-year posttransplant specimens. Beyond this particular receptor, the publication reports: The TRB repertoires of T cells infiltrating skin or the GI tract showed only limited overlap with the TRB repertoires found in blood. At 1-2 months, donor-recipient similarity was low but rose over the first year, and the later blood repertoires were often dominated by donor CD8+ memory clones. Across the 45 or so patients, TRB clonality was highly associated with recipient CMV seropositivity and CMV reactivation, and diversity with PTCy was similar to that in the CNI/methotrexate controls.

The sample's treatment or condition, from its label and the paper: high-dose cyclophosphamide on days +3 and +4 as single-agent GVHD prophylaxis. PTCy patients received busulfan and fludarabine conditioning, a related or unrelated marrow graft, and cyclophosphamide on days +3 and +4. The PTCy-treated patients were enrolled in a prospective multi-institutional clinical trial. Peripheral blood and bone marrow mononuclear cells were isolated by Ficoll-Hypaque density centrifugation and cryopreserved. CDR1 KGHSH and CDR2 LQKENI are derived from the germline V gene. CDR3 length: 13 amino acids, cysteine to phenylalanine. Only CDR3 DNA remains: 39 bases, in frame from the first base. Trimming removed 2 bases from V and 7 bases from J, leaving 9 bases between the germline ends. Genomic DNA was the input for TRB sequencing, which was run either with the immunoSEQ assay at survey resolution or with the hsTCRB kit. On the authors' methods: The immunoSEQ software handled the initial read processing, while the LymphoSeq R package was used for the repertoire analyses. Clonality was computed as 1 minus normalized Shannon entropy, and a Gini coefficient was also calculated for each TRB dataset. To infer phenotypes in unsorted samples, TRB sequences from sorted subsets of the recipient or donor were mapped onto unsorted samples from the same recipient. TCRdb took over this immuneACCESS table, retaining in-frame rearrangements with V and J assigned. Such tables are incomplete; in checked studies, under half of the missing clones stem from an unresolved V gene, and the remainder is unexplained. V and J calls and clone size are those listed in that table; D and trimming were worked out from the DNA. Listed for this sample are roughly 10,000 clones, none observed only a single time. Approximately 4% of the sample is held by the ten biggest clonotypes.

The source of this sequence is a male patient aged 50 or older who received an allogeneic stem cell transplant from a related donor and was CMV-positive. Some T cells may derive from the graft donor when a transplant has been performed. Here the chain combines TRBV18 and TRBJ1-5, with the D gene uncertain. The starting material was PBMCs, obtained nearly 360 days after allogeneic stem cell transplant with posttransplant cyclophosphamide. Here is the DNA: TGTGCCAGCTCACCAGGGGAGGAACAGCCCCAGCATTTT. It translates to CASSPGEEQPQHF. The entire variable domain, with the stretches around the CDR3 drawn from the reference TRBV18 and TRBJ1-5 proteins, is NAGVMQNPRHLVRRRGQEARLRCSPMKGHSHVYWYRQLPEEGLKFMVYLQKENIIDESGMPKERFSAEFPKEGPSILRIQQVVRGDSAAYFCASSPGEEQPQHFGDGTRLSIL.